This T cell receptor (beta chain) was retrieved from a study of beta chain features in type 1 diabetes. Study-level results: Significant though moderate, a shortening of TCRB CDR3s appeared in all four CD4+ subsets of Type 1 diabetes patients.

Germline CDR1 reads SQVTM; CDR2 reads ANQGSEA. The V end lost 5 bases, the J end lost 2 bases, and 10 bases lay between the germline ends. CDR3 size: 13 residues. The sequenced template was cDNA made from the entire isolated RNA. TCRdb's copy holds only in-frame clones and misses some; the assay was immunoSEQ multiplex PCR. The sample lists roughly 450,000 clones; about 15% were seen once. Regarding this clone: As yet, its antigen is unknown.

The receptor comes from a man in his thirties or forties in good health. The V call is TRBV29-1, the J call TRBJ1-3, with D uncertain. Material: naive CD4+ T cells from blood. For the CDR3, the DNA is TGCAGCGTTTCTCGGAATCCTGGAAACACCATATATTTT. Translation: CSVSRNPGNTIYF. Full variable domain (missing parts from reference TRBV29-1 and TRBJ1-3): SAVISQKPSRDICQRGTSLTIQCQVDSQVTMMFWYRQQPGQSLTLIATANQGSEATYESGFVIDKFPISRPNLTFSTLTVSNMSPEDSSIYLCSVSRNPGNTIYFGEGSWLTVV.